This TCR beta chain was found in a study of blood T cell repertoires in COVID-19. The wider study: There were acute and convalescent COVID-19 samples, and they came from the United States, Italy and Spain. From T cells, B-cell-depleted T cells, or PBMCs came the material, which was cDNA or gDNA.

The ends were cut back, 0 bases at V and 8 bases at J, with 19 bases in the middle. The CDR3 has 16 residues. Germline V gives CDR1 ENHRY, CDR2 SYGVKD. Authors' analysis steps: Estimation of nucleated cell counts was performed using reference gene primer amplification. Libraries were prepared by immunoSEQ multiplex PCR; TCRdb keeps only in-frame clonotypes and omits some of them. V and J calls and clone size follow that table, whereas D and trimming were derived from the DNA. The table shows about 200,000 clones, with 70% to 90% occurring only once. This sequence originates from a man between 60 and 70 years old with acute or convalescent COVID-19. The chain couples TRBV10-3 to TRBJ1-2, with D hard to call. What was sequenced was peripheral blood. The CDR3 DNA is TGTGCCATCAGTGAGTCCCCCGCGGGCGTGCCCCAGGGCTACACCTTC. Amino acids: CAISESPAGVPQGYTF.